This T cell receptor (beta chain) was found in a study of blood T cell repertoires in COVID-19. For the study at large: Sources were T cells, B-cell-depleted T cells, or PBMCs; the material itself was cDNA or gDNA.

In the source study's methods: From reference gene primer amplification, estimates of nucleated cell counts were derived. Repertoires were generated with immunoSEQ multiplex PCR, while TCRdb's copy carries only in-frame clones and drops some. That table supplies the V and J calls and clone size; D and trimming were determined from the DNA. The sample has approximately 220,000 clones, about four fifths seen once. Germline V CDR1 and CDR2: DFQATT, SNEGSKA (reference sequence). This CDR3 region has 18 residues. The V segment lost 3 bases and the J segment 3 bases; nucleotides outside the gene matches: 13.

The receptor's source is a woman in her thirties or forties with active or convalescent COVID-19. The chain combines TRBV20-1 with TRBJ2-7; TRBD2 agrees at 14 bases. Sample: peripheral blood. The CDR3 DNA follows: TGCAGTGCTAGTGGGGGACTAGCGGGAGCGAGGGCTATCTACGAGCAGTACTTC. This sequence encodes CSASGGLAGARAIYEQYF.